One T cell receptor beta chain is described in this entry. These data originate in a study of blood T cell repertoires in COVID-19. Using immunoSEQ multiplex PCR, the repertoire was profiled, and TCRdb retains in-frame clones only, with some absent. Here the sample spans fewer than 350,000 clones, 70% to 90% being singletons. The receptor comes from a man aged 30 to 45 who had recovered from COVID-19. Sequenced input: PBMCs or T cells enriched from blood (not recorded which).

The CDR3 loop reads CASSSRTSGGPLSYEQYF. CDR3 DNA sequence: TGTGCCAGCAGCTCCCGGACTAGCGGGGGGCCCCTGTCCTACGAGCAGTACTTC. This chain connects TRBV5-6 to TRBJ2-7; 14 nucleotides line up with TRBD2. The V segment lost 3 bases and the J segment 1 base; nucleotides outside the gene matches: 9. The CDR3 runs 18 residues. Germline V gene sequence: CDR1 SGHDT, CDR2 YYEEEE.